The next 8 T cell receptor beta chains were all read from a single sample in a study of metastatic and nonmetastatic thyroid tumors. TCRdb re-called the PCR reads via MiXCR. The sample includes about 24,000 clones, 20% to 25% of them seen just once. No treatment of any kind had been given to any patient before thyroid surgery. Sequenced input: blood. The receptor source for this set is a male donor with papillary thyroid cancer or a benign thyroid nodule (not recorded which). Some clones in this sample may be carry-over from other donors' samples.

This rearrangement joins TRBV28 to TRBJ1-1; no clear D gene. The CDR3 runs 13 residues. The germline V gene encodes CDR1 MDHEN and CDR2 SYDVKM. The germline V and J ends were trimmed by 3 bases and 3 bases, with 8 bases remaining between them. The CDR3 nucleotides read TGTGCCAGCAGTTTTAGGGCTTACACTGAAGCTTTCTTT. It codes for CASSFRAYTEAFF. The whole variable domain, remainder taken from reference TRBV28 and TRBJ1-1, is DVKVTQSSRYLVKRTGEKVFLECVQDMDHENMFWYRQDPGLGLRLIYFSYDVKMKEKGDIPEGYSVSREKKERFSLILESASTNQTSMYLCASSFRAYTEAFFGQGTRLTVV.

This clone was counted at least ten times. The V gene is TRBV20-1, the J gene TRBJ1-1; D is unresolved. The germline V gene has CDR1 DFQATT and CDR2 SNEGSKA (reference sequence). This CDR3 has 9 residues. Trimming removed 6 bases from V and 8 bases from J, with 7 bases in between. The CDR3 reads CSAGSEAFF. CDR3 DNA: TGCAGTGCCGGTTCCGAAGCTTTCTTT.

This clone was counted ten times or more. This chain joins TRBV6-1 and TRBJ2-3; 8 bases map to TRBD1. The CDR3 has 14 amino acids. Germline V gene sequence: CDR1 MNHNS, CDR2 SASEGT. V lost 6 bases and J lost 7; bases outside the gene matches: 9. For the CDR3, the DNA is TGTGCCAGCAGACTCCAGGGGGCTAGACATACGCAGTATTTT. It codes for CASRLQGARHTQYF.

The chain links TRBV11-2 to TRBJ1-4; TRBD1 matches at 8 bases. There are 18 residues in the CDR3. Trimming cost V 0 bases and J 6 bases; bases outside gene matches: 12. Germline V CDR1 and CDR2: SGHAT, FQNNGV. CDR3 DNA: TGTGCCAGCAGCTTAGATCGGGGCCGGACAGGGCGGCATGAAAAACTGTTTTTT. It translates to CASSLDRGRTGRHEKLFF.

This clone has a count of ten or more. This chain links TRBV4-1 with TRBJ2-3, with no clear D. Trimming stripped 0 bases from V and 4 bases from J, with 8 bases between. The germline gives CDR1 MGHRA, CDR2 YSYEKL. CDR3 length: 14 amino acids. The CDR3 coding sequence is TGCGCCAGCAGCCAAGAGGTCATTCCAGATACGCAGTATTTT. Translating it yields CASSQEVIPDTQYF.

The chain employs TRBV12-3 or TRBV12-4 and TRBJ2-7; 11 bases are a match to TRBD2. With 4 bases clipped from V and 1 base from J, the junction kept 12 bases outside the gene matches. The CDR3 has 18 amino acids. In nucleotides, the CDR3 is TGTGCCAGCAGTTCGACTGAACCCGGGACTAGCGGATCCTACGAGCAGTACTTC. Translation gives CASSSTEPGTSGSYEQYF.

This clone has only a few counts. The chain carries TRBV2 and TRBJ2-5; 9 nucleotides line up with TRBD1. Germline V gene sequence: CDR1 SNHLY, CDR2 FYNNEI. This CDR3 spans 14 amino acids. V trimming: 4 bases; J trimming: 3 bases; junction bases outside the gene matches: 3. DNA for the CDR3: TGTGCCAGCAGTGTTGACAGGGGGAAAGAGACCCAGTACTTC. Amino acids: CASSVDRGKETQYF.

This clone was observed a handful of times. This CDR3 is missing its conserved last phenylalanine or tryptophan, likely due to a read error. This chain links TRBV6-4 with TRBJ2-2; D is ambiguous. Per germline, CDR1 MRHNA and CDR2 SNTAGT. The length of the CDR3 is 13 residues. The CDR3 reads CASSGGDTEELFS. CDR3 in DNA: TGTGCCAGCAGTGGGGGTGACACCGAGGAGCTGTTTTCT.